A single sample is the source of the 20 T cell receptor beta chains below, sequenced in a study of T-cell memory formation after mild COVID-19. TCRdb redid the calling of the 5' RACE reads with MiXCR, one entry per CDR3 protein. The sample lists about 410,000 distinct CDR3 sequences, under 25% occurring once. The sequencing sample was made of PBMCs or a T cell subset sorted from them (not recorded which). The origin of the receptors is an adult woman who had mild COVID-19 (a few samples of this study predate the infection). Cell type and time point are not known.

The chain combines TRBV3-1 with TRBJ2-6, with 10 bases identical to TRBD2. The CDR3 has 18 amino acids. After removal of 5 bases from V and 0 bases from J, the junction contained 7 bases not matched to a gene. In germline, CDR1 is LGHDT, CDR2 YNNKEL (reference sequence). CDR3 nucleotides: TGTGCCAGCAGCAATCGGACTAGCGGAGCCTCTGGGGCCAACGTCCTGACTTTC. Amino acids: CASSNRTSGASGANVLTF.

The chain uses TRBV5-1 and TRBJ1-1, with a tentative D call TRBD1 (5 bases). The CDR3 is 15 amino acids. From germline, CDR1 is SGHRS and CDR2 YFSETQ. Trimming removed 3 bases at V and 0 bases at J, with 12 bases between. The CDR3, as DNA: TGCGCCAGCAGCTACGGGGGGACCATGAACACTGAAGCTTTCTTT. Translating gives CASSYGGTMNTEAFF.

This clonotype was detected only a few times. Here the CDR3 reads CASSPLGGARTGELFF. In DNA form, the CDR3 reads TGCGCCAGCAGCCCCCTCGGGGGGGCGCGCACCGGGGAGCTGTTTTTT. J is TRBJ2-2 and V is TRBV4-3; TRBD2 agrees at 8 bases. CDR1 LGHNA and CDR2 YSLEER come from the germline V gene. The length of the CDR3 is 16 residues. J gave up 4 bases and V 4 bases, and 8 bases lay outside the gene matches.

The chain is built from TRBV11-3 and TRBJ2-5, with a tentative D call TRBD1 (6 bases). The CDR3 loop spans 15 amino acids. V lost 4 bases to trimming and J lost 1 base, with 13 bases between them. The V gene's germline CDR1 is SGHNT and CDR2 YENEEA. CDR3 residues: CASSSGQNFQETQYF. DNA for the CDR3: TGTGCCAGCAGCTCAGGACAGAACTTCCAAGAGACCCAGTACTTC. The full variable domain, in which reference TRBV11-3 and TRBJ2-5 provide the parts outside the CDR3, is EAGVVQSPRYKIIEKKQPVAFWCNPISGHNTLYWYLQNLGQGPELLIRYENEEAVDDSQLPKDRFSAERLKGVDSTLKIQPAELGDSAVYLCASSSGQNFQETQYFGPGTRLLVL.

The CDR3 DNA sequence: TGTGCCAGCAGCCAACGCGGACAGGGAAGCTCCTACGAGCAGTACTTC. Translating it yields CASSQRGQGSSYEQYF. The rearrangement joins TRBV14 to TRBJ2-7, with TRBD1 matching over 8 bases. Germline CDR1 and CDR2: SGHDN and FVKESK. The V and J ends lost 2 bases and 0 bases, in that order; junction bases with no gene match: 6. CDR3 length equals 16 residues.

This clonotype was seen more than once but under ten times. This sequence joins TRBV4-1 and TRBJ2-1, with 15 bases that match TRBD2. There are 18 residues in the CDR3. Trimming cost V 5 bases and J 4 bases; bases outside gene matches: 9. Germline values: CDR1 MGHRA, CDR2 YSYEKL. Here the CDR3 DNA reads TGCGCCAGCAGCTCCCGGGGACTAGCGGGAGGCCCGTACAATGAGCAGTTCTTC. This translates into CASSSRGLAGGPYNEQFF.

This chain uses TRBV5-1 with TRBJ2-3; the D is unclear. This CDR3 contains 17 residues. The V gene lost 2 bases and the J gene lost 0 bases, with 16 bases spanning the gap. Germline CDR1 and CDR2: SGHRS and YFSETQ. In DNA form, the CDR3 reads TGCGCCAGCAGCTTTGCTTGGACCACCAAAAGCACAGATACGCAGTATTTT. It codes for CASSFAWTTKSTDTQYF.

This clonotype has a handful of counts. CDR3 amino acids: CASSATSYNEQFF. Here the CDR3 DNA reads TGTGCCAGCAGCGCCACTTCCTACAATGAGCAGTTCTTC. This chain uses TRBV7-9 with TRBJ2-1; D is ambiguous. Germline lookup yields CDR1 SEHNR and CDR2 FQNEAQ (reference sequence). This CDR3 has 13 amino acids. The V end lost 5 bases, the J end lost 1 base, and 6 bases lay between the germline ends.

V and J are TRBV7-2 and TRBJ2-3, with TRBD2 as a possible D gene (6 bases). The CDR3 is 15 residues long. The V and J ends lost 2 bases and 2 bases respectively, with 11 bases between them. Germline CDR1 is SGHTA and CDR2 is FQGNSA. CDR3 nucleotide sequence: TGTGCCAGCAGCTTAACGGGACTTTACACAGATACGCAGTATTTT. It yields the protein CASSLTGLYTDTQYF.

This sequence joins TRBV4-1 and TRBJ2-7; 11 bases line up with TRBD1. The CDR3 totals 15 residues. V lost 5 bases to trimming and J lost 3 bases; unmatched junction nucleotides: 6. Per germline, CDR1 MGHRA and CDR2 YSYEKL. CDR3: CASSSRDRGFYEQYF. The CDR3 DNA is TGCGCCAGCAGCTCCCGGGACAGGGGGTTCTACGAGCAGTACTTC.

In its sample, this clonotype was seen many times. The CDR3 region is CASSPRGQGTEAFF. CDR3 sequence (DNA): TGTGCCAGCAGCCCTCGAGGCCAGGGCACTGAAGCTTTCTTT. V usage is TRBV7-9 and J usage is TRBJ1-1; perhaps TRBD1 as D (5 bases). V gave up 5 bases and J gave up 4 bases, with 14 bases separating them. The CDR3 length is 14 residues. In germline, CDR1 is SEHNR, CDR2 FQNEAQ (reference sequence).

This clonotype has only a few counts. The chain is built from TRBV7-8 and TRBJ2-7; 14 bases fit TRBD2. CDR3 length: 19 residues. CDR1 and CDR2 (germline): SGHVS, FQNEAQ. V lost 5 bases and J lost 0; bases outside the gene matches: 12. CDR3 DNA: TGTGCCAGCAGCCCGCCCGGGACTAGCGGGGGCATTAGCTCCTACGAGCAGTACTTC. This sequence encodes CASSPPGTSGGISSYEQYF. Filled out from reference TRBV7-8 and TRBJ2-7, the complete variable domain reads GAGVSQSPRYKVAKRGQDVALRCDPISGHVSLFWYQQALGQGPEFLTYFQNEAQLDKSGLPSDRFFAERPEGSVSTLKIQRTQQEDSAVYLCASSPPGTSGGISSYEQYFGPGTRLTVT.

In its sample, this clonotype was seen a few times. The chain combines TRBV4-1 with TRBJ1-5; D gene ambiguous. Germline V lookup: CDR1 MGHRA, CDR2 YSYEKL. V lost 0 bases and J lost 4, with 13 bases in between. The CDR3 is 16 residues long. The chain's CDR3 is CASSQDPSLRNQPQHF. In DNA form, the CDR3 reads TGCGCCAGCAGCCAAGATCCCTCCCTTAGGAATCAGCCCCAGCATTTT.

The gene calls are TRBV5-1 and TRBJ1-2; 7 bases are shared with TRBD1. Germline CDR1 and CDR2: SGHRS and YFSETQ. This CDR3 comprises 14 residues. J lost 3 bases, V lost 4 bases, and 6 bases had no gene match. The CDR3 protein is CASSRDSGYYGYTF. The CDR3 coding sequence is TGCGCCAGCAGCCGGGACAGCGGATACTATGGCTACACCTTC.

V usage is TRBV21-1 and J usage is TRBJ1-1; the table's D call, TRBD1, was not checked against the DNA. TRBV21-1 is given as a pseudogene. This CDR3 has 16 residues. Here the CDR3 reads CASSKDDATGVTEAFF. CDR3 DNA: TGTGCCAGCAGCAAAGATGACGCGACAGGGGTTACTGAAGCTTTCTTT.

The rearrangement joins TRBV7-9 to TRBJ2-7, with D unclear. Germline loops: CDR1 SEHNR, CDR2 FQNEAQ (reference sequence). Trimming removed 1 base from V and 3 bases from J, with 7 bases in between. The CDR3 length is 13 residues. The CDR3 nucleotides read TGTGCCAGCAGCTTAGGGGTCTACTACGAGCAGTACTTC. Its protein is CASSLGVYYEQYF.

The V call is TRBV29-1, the J call TRBJ1-5, with 9 nucleotides matching TRBD1. The CDR3 extends over 14 amino acids. J was trimmed by 3 bases and V by 6 bases; bases with no gene match: 6. From germline, CDR1 is SQVTM and CDR2 ANQGSEA. The CDR3 nucleotides read TGCAGCGTCCGGACAGGGGCTATCAATCAGCCCCAGCATTTT. Its protein product is CSVRTGAINQPQHF.

J is TRBJ2-1 and V is TRBV20-1; no clear D. V was shortened by 3 bases and J by 7 bases, with 19 bases between the two germline ends. Germline V CDR1 and CDR2: DFQATT, SNEGSKA (reference sequence). The CDR3 extends over 15 amino acids. The DNA of the CDR3 is TGCAGTGCTAGGGACCAACGGACGCAGAGGAATGAGCAGTTCTTC. It specifies CSARDQRTQRNEQFF.

This clonotype was observed a few times. The CDR3 DNA sequence: TGTGCCATCAGTGACCGGGACAGAGAAACAGATACGCAGTATTTT. It translates to CAISDRDRETDTQYF. The J gene is TRBJ2-3, the V gene TRBV10-3; 7 nucleotides align to TRBD1. The CDR3 length is 15 residues. Trimming took 3 bases from V and 3 from J; bases not matched to a gene: 6. CDR1 is ENHRY and CDR2 is SYGVKD in the germline V gene.

V usage is TRBV29-1 and J usage is TRBJ2-1; no reliable D call. Trimming took 0 bases from V and 7 from J, leaving 13 bases between them. Germline V CDR1 and CDR2: SQVTM, ANQGSEA. CDR3 length: 14 amino acids. Here the CDR3 reads CSVEESLGRNEQFF. The CDR3 region has the DNA TGCAGCGTTGAAGAGTCCCTGGGCCGGAATGAGCAGTTCTTC.